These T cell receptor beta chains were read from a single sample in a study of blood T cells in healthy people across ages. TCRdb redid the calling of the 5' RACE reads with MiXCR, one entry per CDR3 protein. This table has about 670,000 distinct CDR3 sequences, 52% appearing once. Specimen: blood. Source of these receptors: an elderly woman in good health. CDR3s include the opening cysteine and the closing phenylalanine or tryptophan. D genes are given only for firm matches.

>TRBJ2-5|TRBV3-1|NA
CTSSHAGSSETQYF
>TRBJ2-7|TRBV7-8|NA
CASSLALTSEGEQYF
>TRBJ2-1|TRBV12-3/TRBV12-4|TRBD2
CASSISGGEQFF
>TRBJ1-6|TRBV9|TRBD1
CASSVDGGTGDSPLHF
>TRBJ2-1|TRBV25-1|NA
CASRPDRRWGAYNEQFF
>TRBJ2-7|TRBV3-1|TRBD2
CASSQVSSGRAYEQYF
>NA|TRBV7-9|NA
CASSLWGSSSYEQYF
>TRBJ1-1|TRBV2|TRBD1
CASSRRQGRNTEAFF
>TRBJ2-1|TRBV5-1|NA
CASSLGTGVGNERFF
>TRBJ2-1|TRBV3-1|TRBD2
CASSQGRGGNEQFF
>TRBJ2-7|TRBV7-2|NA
CASSRTGYEQYF
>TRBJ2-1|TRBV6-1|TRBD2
CASSPLAGAFQFF
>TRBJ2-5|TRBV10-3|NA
CAISEKGQETQYF
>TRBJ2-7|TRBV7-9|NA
CASSSGSAGYYEQYF
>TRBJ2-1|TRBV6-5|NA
CASTRGFSSEQFF
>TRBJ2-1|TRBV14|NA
CASSQDMGGSQFF
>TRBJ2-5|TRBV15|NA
CATSRDHGEETQYF
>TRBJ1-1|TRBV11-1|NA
CASSLDVINTEAFF
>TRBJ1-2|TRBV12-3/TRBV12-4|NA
CASSPLTGIYGYTF
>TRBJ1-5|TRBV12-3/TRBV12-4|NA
CASSIQGENQPQHF
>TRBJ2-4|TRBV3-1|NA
CASSPSGDNIQYF
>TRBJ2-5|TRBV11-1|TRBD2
CASSFRTSAQETQYF
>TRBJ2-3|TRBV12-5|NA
CASGLVQGGADTQYF
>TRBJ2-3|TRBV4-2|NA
CASSQEPVLHASTDTQYF
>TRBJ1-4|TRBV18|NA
CASSPQQGGEKLFF
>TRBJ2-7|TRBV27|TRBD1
CASSRTGAPYEQYF
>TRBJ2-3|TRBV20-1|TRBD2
CSARDTLAGVYTQYF
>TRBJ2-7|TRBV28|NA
CASSLGRQGAYEQYF
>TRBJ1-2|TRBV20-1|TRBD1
CSARDYGGGAKGYTF
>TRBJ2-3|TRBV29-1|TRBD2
CSVLPTGTITDTQYF
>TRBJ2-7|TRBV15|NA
CATSVGQTLDYEQYF
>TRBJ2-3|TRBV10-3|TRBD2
CAISEPPASGGVLTDTQYF
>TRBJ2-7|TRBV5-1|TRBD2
CASSLGTIYEQYF
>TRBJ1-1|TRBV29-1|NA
CSVVRQAVNTEAFF
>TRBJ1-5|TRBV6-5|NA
CASSQAGRWEQPQHF
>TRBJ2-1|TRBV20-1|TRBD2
CRGTSGGLFEEQFF
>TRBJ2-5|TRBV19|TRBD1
CASSRDRAHNEQYF
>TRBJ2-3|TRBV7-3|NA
CASSSSGETSDDTQYF
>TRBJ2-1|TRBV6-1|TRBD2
CASSHRLAGGPSGFF
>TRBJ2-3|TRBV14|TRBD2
CASSQDRGGVPDTQYF
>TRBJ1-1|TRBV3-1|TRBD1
CASRLGTGEAFF
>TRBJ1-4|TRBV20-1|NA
CSAPELWGEKLFF
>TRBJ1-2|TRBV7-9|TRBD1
CASSAGQGGDGYTF
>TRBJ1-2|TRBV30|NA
CAWSPGPSNYGYTF
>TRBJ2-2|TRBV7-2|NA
CASVGPGELFF
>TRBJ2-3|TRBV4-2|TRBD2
CASSQPVRGGSVADTQYF
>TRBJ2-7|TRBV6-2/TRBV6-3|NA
CASNSPRRGFYEQYF
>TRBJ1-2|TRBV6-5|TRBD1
CASSSPGQPNYGYTF
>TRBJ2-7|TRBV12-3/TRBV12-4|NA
CASSPRLGEQYF
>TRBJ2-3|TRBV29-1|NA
CSVEQGGTDTQYF
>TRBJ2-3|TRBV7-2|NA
CAGGTGEADTQYF
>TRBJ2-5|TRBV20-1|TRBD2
CSAGRSSGGIQETQYF
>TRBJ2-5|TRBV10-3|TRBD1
CAISYPGQGREETQYF
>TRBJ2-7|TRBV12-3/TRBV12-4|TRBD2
CATSRGGSLNEQYF
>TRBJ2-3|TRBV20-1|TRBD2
CSAQRGGPADTQYF